This T cell receptor beta chain appears in the sequencing data of a study of blood T cell repertoires in COVID-19. On the study more broadly: Specimens from acute and convalescent COVID-19 originated in the United States, Italy and Spain.

Germline V gives CDR1 MDHEN, CDR2 SYDVKM. Trimming cost V 8 bases and J 1 base, with 21 bases left between them. The CDR3 is 16 residues long. Authors' processing steps: Estimates of nucleated cell counts were drawn from the amplification of reference gene primers. Clones were read by immunoSEQ multiplex PCR, and TCRdb kept only the in-frame ones, dropping some. That table gives V, J and clone size, and the DNA gave D and trimming. The table lists 200,000 or so clones, around 75% of them singletons, with roughly 4.9% in the top ten. Sequencing was carried out using peripheral blood. The chain joins TRBV28 to TRBJ2-7; D perhaps matches TRBD2 (6 bases). The origin of this receptor is a human donor in a cohort sampled during active COVID-19. This CDR3 is CASSTLREDSSYEQYF. In nucleotides, the CDR3 is TGTGCCAGCTCAACTCTGAGGGAGGATTCGTCCTACGAGCAGTACTTC. Complete variable domain (other parts from reference TRBV28 and TRBJ2-7): DVKVTQSSRYLVKRTGEKVFLECVQDMDHENMFWYRQDPGLGLRLIYFSYDVKMKEKGDIPEGYSVSREKKERFSLILESASTNQTSMYLCASSTLREDSSYEQYFGPGTRLTVT.